These 22 T cell receptor beta chains came from one sample sequenced in a study of T cells in localized non-small cell lung cancer. The assay was immunoSEQ multiplex PCR, and TCRdb's table has in-frame clones only and misses some. Of more than 7,500 clones detected, 90% to 95% appear once; the ten largest clones hold approximately 7.5%. This specimen consisted of peripheral blood, obtained before any cancer treatment. The receptors stem from a woman between 35 and 75 years old with stage I squamous cell lung carcinoma.

CDR3 bases: TGTGCCAGCAGTGAACTAGTTCAGAACACTGAAGCTTTCTTT. The encoded protein is CASSELVQNTEAFF. This rearrangement joins TRBV2 to TRBJ1-1; D unresolved. The CDR3 has 14 residues. Trimming removed 2 bases from V and 1 base from J, with 8 bases in between. CDR1 and CDR2 from the germline V gene are SNHLY and FYNNEI.

The rearrangement links TRBV29-1 to TRBJ1-1, with D unclear. The length of the CDR3 is 15 residues. The V end was cut by 0 bases, the J end by 6 bases, with 17 bases between. Per the germline V gene, CDR1 is SQVTM and CDR2 is ANQGSEA. This CDR3 reads CSVEDQVGIISEAFF. CDR3 DNA sequence: TGCAGCGTTGAAGATCAGGTCGGGATTATTTCTGAAGCTTTCTTT.

V gene TRBV5-1 combines with J gene TRBJ1-1; maybe TRBD1 (6 bases). CDR1 and CDR2 from the germline V gene are SGHRS and YFSETQ. Trimming took 2 bases from V and 3 from J, leaving 17 bases between them. The CDR3 contains 16 residues. This CDR3 is CASSLVFRKGDTEAFF. CDR3 DNA sequence: TGCGCCAGCAGCTTAGTCTTCAGGAAGGGGGACACTGAAGCTTTCTTT.

The chain carries TRBV18 and TRBJ1-4; 7 nucleotides line up with TRBD1. The CDR3 is 16 amino acids. The V gene end was trimmed by 3 bases and the J gene end by 10 bases; junction bases not matched to a gene: 14. In germline, CDR1 is KGHSH, CDR2 LQKENI. CDR3 in DNA: TGTGCCAGCTCACCGCCTACAGGGGATTGGTTTGGAAAACTGTTTTTT. Amino acids: CASSPPTGDWFGKLFF.

The chain joins TRBV14 to TRBJ1-1; 9 positions match TRBD1. This CDR3 spans 13 amino acids. Germline trimming cut 3 bases from V and 12 bases from J; bases unmatched to any gene: 8. In germline, CDR1 is SGHDN, CDR2 FVKESK. The CDR3 DNA is TGTGCCAGCAGCCAGACCCGGACAGGGGAGACTTTCTTT. Its protein is CASSQTRTGETFF.

V usage is TRBV19 and J usage is TRBJ2-5; 7 bases align to TRBD1. The CDR3 spans 15 residues. V lost 8 bases, J lost 5 bases, and 14 bases stayed unmatched. Germline V gene lookup returns CDR1 LNHDA and CDR2 SQIVND (reference sequence). CDR3 nucleotides: TGTGCCAGTCGAGCCACCCTACAGGGGTGGGAGACCCAGTACTTC. Translated, it gives CASRATLQGWETQYF.

This chain uses TRBV19 with TRBJ1-2, with a tentative D call TRBD1 (5 bases). Trimming left V 8 bases short and J 3 bases short, with 16 bases between. Per the germline V gene, CDR1 is LNHDA and CDR2 is SQIVND (reference sequence). The CDR3 runs 14 residues. The CDR3 loop is CASDGRGDYYGYTF. CDR3 bases: TGTGCCAGTGATGGGAGAGGGGACTACTATGGCTACACCTTC. Together with reference TRBV19 and TRBJ1-2, the CDR3 gives the full variable domain: DGGITQSPKYLFRKEGQNVTLSCEQNLNHDAMYWYRQDPGQGLRLIYYSQIVNDFQKGDIAEGYSVSREKKESFPLTVTSAQKNPTAFYLCASDGRGDYYGYTFGSGTRLTVV.

The gene calls are TRBV4-1 and TRBJ1-2, with a possible D match to TRBD1 (6 bases). V lost 2 bases and J 7 bases, leaving 29 bases between the germline ends. CDR1 and CDR2 from the germline V gene are MGHRA and YSYEKL. The length of the CDR3 is 19 residues. Here the CDR3 reads CASSQWAVPGALPYAGYTF. The CDR3 DNA follows: TGCGCCAGCAGCCAATGGGCTGTCCCGGGGGCGTTACCCTATGCTGGCTACACCTTC.

The CDR3 region has the DNA TGTGCCAGCAGCCCCGGGAGGGGGCGGACCGGGGAGCTGTTTTTT. Amino acids: CASSPGRGRTGELFF. J is TRBJ2-2 and V is TRBV2; the D gene is possibly TRBD2 (8 bases). The CDR3 sequence is 15 residues long. The germline V and J ends were trimmed by 6 bases and 5 bases, with 16 bases remaining between them. Per germline, CDR1 SNHLY and CDR2 FYNNEI.

V usage is TRBV6-1 and J usage is TRBJ1-1; 11 bases fit TRBD1. This CDR3 is built from 14 residues. V lost 1 base to trimming and J lost 6 bases; unmatched junction nucleotides: 1. Germline V gene data show CDR1 as MNHNS and CDR2 as SASEGT. CDR3 protein: CASSEGTGGPEAFF. In nucleotides, the CDR3 is TGTGCCAGCAGTGAAGGGACAGGGGGCCCTGAAGCTTTCTTT.

The chain employs TRBV4-2 and TRBJ2-3, with 14 bases that match TRBD2. Per germline, CDR1 LGHNA and CDR2 YNFKEQ. The J segment lost 6 bases and the V segment lost 5 bases, leaving 13 bases of the junction unmatched. The CDR3 is made up of 18 amino acids. CDR3 bases: TGTGCCAGCAGCACCGGACTAGCGGGGGGTCGGTGGCGGGATACGCAGTATTTT. It yields the protein CASSTGLAGGRWRDTQYF.

The chain couples TRBV18 to TRBJ1-1; D gene ambiguous. The CDR3 totals 13 residues. In germline, CDR1 is KGHSH, CDR2 LQKENI. The germline V and J ends were trimmed by 4 bases and 0 bases, with 6 bases remaining between them. CDR3: CASSREMNTEAFF. The CDR3, as DNA: TGTGCCAGCTCACGCGAGATGAACACTGAAGCTTTCTTT.

This chain connects TRBV13 to TRBJ2-1, with D perhaps matching TRBD1 (6 bases). This CDR3 region has 16 residues. Germline V gene data show CDR1 as PRHDT and CDR2 as FYEKMQ (reference sequence). V was clipped by 1 base and J by 6 bases, with 16 bases between them. The CDR3 sequence is CASSLAGVLRVNEQFF. The CDR3 bases are TGTGCCAGCAGCTTAGCAGGGGTCCTGCGGGTCAATGAGCAGTTCTTC.

The V gene is TRBV19, the J gene TRBJ2-2; D call uncertain. The CDR3 covers 15 residues. Germline-derived CDR1 and CDR2 are LNHDA and SQIVND (reference sequence). V was clipped by 4 bases and J by 5 bases, with 14 bases between them. The CDR3 loop is CASSRLSQTTGELFF. CDR3 sequence (DNA): TGTGCCAGTAGTAGGTTGTCGCAGACGACCGGGGAGCTGTTTTTT.

The rearrangement joins TRBV5-6 to TRBJ1-1; D call uncertain. CDR3 length equals 14 residues. Germline V gene data show CDR1 as SGHDT and CDR2 as YYEEEE. The germline V and J ends were trimmed by 1 base and 3 bases, with 10 bases remaining between them. CDR3 region: CASSLRSGDTEAFF. The CDR3 DNA reads as TGTGCCAGCAGCTTGAGGTCGGGAGACACTGAAGCTTTCTTT. The whole variable domain, remainder taken from reference TRBV5-6 and TRBJ1-1, is DAGVTQSPTHLIKTRGQQVTLRCSPKSGHDTVSWYQQALGQGPQFIFQYYEEEERQRGNFPDRFSGHQFPNYSSELNVNALLLGDSALYLCASSLRSGDTEAFFGQGTRLTVV.

The rearrangement uses TRBV15 and TRBJ2-5, with TRBD2 matching 9 bases. The CDR3 sequence is 17 residues long. CDR1 is LNHNV and CDR2 is YYDKDF in the germline V gene (reference sequence). V dropped 0 bases and J dropped 4; count of bases not matched to a gene: 9. Here the CDR3 reads CATSRDGAGGSVETQYF. The CDR3 bases are TGTGCCACCAGCAGAGATGGAGCGGGGGGCTCGGTAGAGACCCAGTACTTC.

The chain uses TRBV6-6 and TRBJ2-7; D not resolved. Per germline, CDR1 MNHNY and CDR2 SVGAGI (reference sequence). This CDR3 contains 14 residues. V gave up 2 bases and J gave up 3 bases, with 11 bases separating them. The CDR3 DNA is TGTGCCAGCAGTTACGAACACAGAAACTACGAGCAGTACTTC. Protein sequence: CASSYEHRNYEQYF.

This sequence joins TRBV5-1 and TRBJ2-5, with 11 bases that match TRBD2. V lost 4 bases to trimming and J lost 2 bases; unmatched junction nucleotides: 4. CDR3 length equals 15 residues. Germline loops: CDR1 SGHRS, CDR2 YFSETQ. The CDR3 sequence: CASSPSGGSQETQYF. The CDR3 DNA is TGCGCCAGCAGCCCTAGCGGGGGGAGTCAAGAGACCCAGTACTTC.

The chain has TRBV5-1 and TRBJ1-4; D gene uncertain. From germline, CDR1 is SGHRS and CDR2 YFSETQ. The V end lost 0 bases, the J end lost 4 bases, and 4 bases lay between the germline ends. The CDR3 loop spans 13 amino acids. CDR3: CASSLGNNEKLFF. The CDR3 nucleotides read TGCGCCAGCAGCTTGGGCAATAATGAAAAACTGTTTTTT.

V is TRBV29-1 and J is TRBJ1-1; a possible D gene is TRBD1 (5 bases). The V gene's germline CDR1 is SQVTM and CDR2 ANQGSEA. V lost 3 bases and J lost 0, with 11 bases in between. CDR3 length equals 14 residues. CDR3 sequence (DNA): TGCAGCGTTGAGGGGCGGTCAATGAACACTGAAGCTTTCTTT. It specifies CSVEGRSMNTEAFF. The full variable domain, with the rest looked up from reference TRBV29-1 and TRBJ1-1, is SAVISQKPSRDICQRGTSLTIQCQVDSQVTMMFWYRQQPGQSLTLIATANQGSEATYESGFVIDKFPISRPNLTFSTLTVSNMSPEDSSIYLCSVEGRSMNTEAFFGQGTRLTVV.

The chain is built from TRBV4-2 and TRBJ2-3; unclear D gene. The CDR3 length is 16 residues. V was pared by 1 base and J by 0 bases, with 11 bases between. Germline V gives CDR1 LGHNA, CDR2 YNFKEQ. CDR3 residues: CASSQGPSSSTDTQYF. The CDR3 DNA is TGTGCCAGCAGCCAAGGCCCCAGCTCTAGCACAGATACGCAGTATTTT.

This chain links TRBV7-3 with TRBJ2-3; unclear D gene. Germline V gene sequence: CDR1 SGHTA, CDR2 FQGTGA. This CDR3 has 13 residues. V dropped 2 bases and J dropped 2 bases, with 5 bases sitting between them. The CDR3 sequence: CASSLYTTDTQYF. The CDR3 bases are TGTGCCAGCAGCTTATATACCACAGATACGCAGTATTTT.